This T cell receptor (beta chain) was identified during a study of blood T cell repertoires in COVID-19. Study in general: Specimens from acute and convalescent COVID-19 originated in the United States, Italy and Spain. The cDNA or gDNA used as material had been derived from T cells, B-cell-depleted T cells, or PBMCs.

The authors' processing: Reference gene primer amplification yielded estimated nucleated cell counts. Produced via immunoSEQ multiplex PCR; TCRdb's table is partial and in-frame only. V, J and clone size reflect that table, while D and trimming were determined from the DNA. This table has roughly 100,000 clones, 70% to 90% appearing once. The germline V gene has CDR1 LNHDA and CDR2 SQIVND (reference sequence). This CDR3 is built from 14 residues. The ends were cut back, 1 base at V and 1 base at J, with 7 bases in the middle. This TCR was recovered from a man aged 50-60 years with active COVID-19. The sequencing sample was made of peripheral blood. The chain links TRBV19 to TRBJ1-1; a weak D match, TRBD1 (6 bases). CDR3 loop: CASSIAGANTEAFF. Written as DNA, the CDR3 is TGTGCCAGTAGTATAGCAGGGGCGAACACTGAAGCTTTCTTT.